This TCR beta chain stems from a study of shared clonotypes between healthy human individuals. Study-wide background: Donors were two women and a few men aged 18 to 49. General observations from the study: Tissues were not sampled, only blood, and their repertoires likely differ. Generation of non-shared clonotypes was less probable than generation of clonotypes shared by all four donors. Richness estimates generally favored naive over memory subsets.

A remark on this clone: What it recognizes is unknown.

This CDR3 contains 17 residues. After removal of 1 base from V and 4 bases from J, the junction contained 2 bases not matched to a gene. Germline CDR1 is LGHNA and CDR2 is YNFKEQ. The table came from immunoSEQ multiplex PCR; TCRdb's copy has only in-frame clones and leaves some out. The table has roughly 2,500,000 clones, 80% to 95% seen once. The receptor was derived from a man between 18 and 35 years old in good health. Some clones in this sample may be carry-over from other donors' samples. V usage is TRBV4-2 and J usage is TRBJ2-1, with 15 bases fitting TRBD2. Sequenced material: naive CD4+ T cells from PBMCs. Subset meaning: CD45RA+ positively selected. The CDR3 is CASSQGTSGREYNEQFF. The CDR3 DNA is TGTGCCAGCAGCCAAGGGACTAGCGGGAGGGAATACAATGAGCAGTTCTTC.